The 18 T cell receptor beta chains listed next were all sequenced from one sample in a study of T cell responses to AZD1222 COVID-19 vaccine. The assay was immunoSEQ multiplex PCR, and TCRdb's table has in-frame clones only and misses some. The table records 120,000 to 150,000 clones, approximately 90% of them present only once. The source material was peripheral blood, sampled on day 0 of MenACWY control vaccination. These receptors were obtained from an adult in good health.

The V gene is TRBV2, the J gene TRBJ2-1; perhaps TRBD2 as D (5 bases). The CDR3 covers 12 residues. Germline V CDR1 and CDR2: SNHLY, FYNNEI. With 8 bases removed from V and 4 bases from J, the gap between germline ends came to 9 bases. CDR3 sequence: CASLRVYNEQFF. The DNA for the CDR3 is TGTGCCAGCCTGAGGGTGTACAATGAGCAGTTCTTC.

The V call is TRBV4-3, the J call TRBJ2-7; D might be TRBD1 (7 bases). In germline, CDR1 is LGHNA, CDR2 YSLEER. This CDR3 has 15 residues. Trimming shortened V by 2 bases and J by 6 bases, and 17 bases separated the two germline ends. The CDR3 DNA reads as TGCGCCAGCAGCCAATCCGACAGGGAGGTGAGCGAGCAGTACTTC. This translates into CASSQSDREVSEQYF.

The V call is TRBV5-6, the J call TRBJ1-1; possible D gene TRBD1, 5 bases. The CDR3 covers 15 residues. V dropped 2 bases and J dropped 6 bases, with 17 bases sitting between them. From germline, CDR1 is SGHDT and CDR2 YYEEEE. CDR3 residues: CASSFGAGIRAEAFF. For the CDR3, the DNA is TGTGCCAGCAGCTTCGGGGCAGGGATCAGGGCTGAAGCTTTCTTT.

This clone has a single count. The CDR3 nucleotides are TGTGCCAGCAGGGATGACAACTACGAGCAGTACTTC. It specifies CASRDDNYEQYF. This chain links TRBV2 with TRBJ2-7; D is uncertain. The V gene lost 6 bases and the J gene lost 3 bases, with 9 bases spanning the gap. Germline V lookup: CDR1 SNHLY, CDR2 FYNNEI. The CDR3 is 12 amino acids.

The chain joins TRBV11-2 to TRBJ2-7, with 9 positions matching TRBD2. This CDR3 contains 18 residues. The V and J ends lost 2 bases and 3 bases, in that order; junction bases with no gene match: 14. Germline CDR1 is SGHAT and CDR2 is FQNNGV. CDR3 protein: CASSLTFRAGSGSYEQYF. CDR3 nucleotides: TGTGCCAGCAGCTTAACCTTTAGGGCTGGTAGCGGGAGCTACGAGCAGTACTTC.

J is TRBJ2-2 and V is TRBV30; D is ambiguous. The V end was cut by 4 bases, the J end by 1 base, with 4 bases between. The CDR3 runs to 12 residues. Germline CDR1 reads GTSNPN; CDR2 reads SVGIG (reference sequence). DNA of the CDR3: TGTGCCTGGACAGGGAACACCGGGGAGCTGTTTTTT. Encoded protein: CAWTGNTGELFF. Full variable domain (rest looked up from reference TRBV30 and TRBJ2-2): SQTIHQWPATLVQPVGSPLSLECTVEGTSNPNLYWYRQAAGRGLQLLFYSVGIGQISSEVPQNLSASRPQDRQFILSSKKLLLSDSGFYLCAWTGNTGELFFGEGSRLTVL.

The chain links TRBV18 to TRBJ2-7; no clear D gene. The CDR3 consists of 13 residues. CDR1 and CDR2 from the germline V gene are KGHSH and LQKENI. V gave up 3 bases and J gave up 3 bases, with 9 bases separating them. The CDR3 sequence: CASSPGRNYEQYF. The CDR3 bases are TGTGCCAGCTCACCCGGCAGGAACTACGAGCAGTACTTC.

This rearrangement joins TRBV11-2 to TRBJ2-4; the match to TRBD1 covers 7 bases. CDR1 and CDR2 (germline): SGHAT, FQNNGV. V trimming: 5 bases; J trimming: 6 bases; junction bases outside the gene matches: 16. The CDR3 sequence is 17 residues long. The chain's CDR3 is CASSLTIGGYTGNIQYF. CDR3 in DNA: TGTGCCAGCAGCCTTACCATAGGGGGCTATACGGGAAACATTCAGTACTTC.

CDR3 amino acids: CSALSYEQYF. In DNA, the CDR3 is TGCAGTGCTCTTTCCTACGAGCAGTACTTC. This sequence joins TRBV20-1 and TRBJ2-7; unclear D gene. Germline CDR1 and CDR2: DFQATT and SNEGSKA (reference sequence). The CDR3 extends over 10 amino acids. The V gene lost 5 bases and the J gene lost 1 base, with 3 bases spanning the gap.

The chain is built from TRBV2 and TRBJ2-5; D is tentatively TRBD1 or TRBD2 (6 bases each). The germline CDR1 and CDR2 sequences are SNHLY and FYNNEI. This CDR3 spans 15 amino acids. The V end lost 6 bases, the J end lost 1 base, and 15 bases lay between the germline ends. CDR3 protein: CASRTRGDRQETQYF. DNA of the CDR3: TGTGCCAGCAGGACTAGGGGGGACCGCCAAGAGACCCAGTACTTC.

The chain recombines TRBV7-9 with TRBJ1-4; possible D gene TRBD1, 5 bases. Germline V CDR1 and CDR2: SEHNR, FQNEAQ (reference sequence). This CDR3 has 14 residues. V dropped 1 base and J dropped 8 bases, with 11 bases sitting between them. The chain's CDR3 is CASSLGGRNEKLFF. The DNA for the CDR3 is TGTGCCAGCAGCTTAGGGGGGAGGAACGAAAAACTGTTTTTT. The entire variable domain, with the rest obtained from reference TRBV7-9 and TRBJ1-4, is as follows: DTGVSQNPRHKITKRGQNVTFRCDPISEHNRLYWYRQTLGQGPEFLTYFQNEAQLEKSRLLSDRFSAERPKGSFSTLEIQRTEQGDSAMYLCASSLGGRNEKLFFGSGTQLSVL.

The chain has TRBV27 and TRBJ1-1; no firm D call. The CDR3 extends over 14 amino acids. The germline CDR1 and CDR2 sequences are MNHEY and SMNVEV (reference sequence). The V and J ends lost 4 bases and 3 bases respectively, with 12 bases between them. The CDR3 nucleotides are TGTGCCAGCAGTTGGAATGGAGCGGACACTGAAGCTTTCTTT. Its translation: CASSWNGADTEAFF.

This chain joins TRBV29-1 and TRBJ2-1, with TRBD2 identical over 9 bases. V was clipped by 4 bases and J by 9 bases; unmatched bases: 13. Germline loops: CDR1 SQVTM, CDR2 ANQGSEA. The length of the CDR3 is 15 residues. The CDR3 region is CSVGVAGVLRGEQFF. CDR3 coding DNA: TGCAGCGTTGGGGTAGCGGGAGTATTGAGAGGTGAGCAGTTCTTC.

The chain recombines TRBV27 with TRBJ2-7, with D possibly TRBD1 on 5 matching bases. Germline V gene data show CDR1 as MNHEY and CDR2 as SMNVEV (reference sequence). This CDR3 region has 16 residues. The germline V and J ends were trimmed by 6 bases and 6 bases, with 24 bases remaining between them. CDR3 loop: CASRRNGRQGGTEQYF. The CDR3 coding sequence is TGTGCCAGCAGAAGAAATGGAAGGCAGGGCGGAACCGAGCAGTACTTC.

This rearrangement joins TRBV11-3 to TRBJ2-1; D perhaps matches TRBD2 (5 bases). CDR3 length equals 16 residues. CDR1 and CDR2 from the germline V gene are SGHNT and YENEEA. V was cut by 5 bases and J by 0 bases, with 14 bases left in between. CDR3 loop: CASSPSDLSSYNEQFF. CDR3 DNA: TGTGCCAGCAGCCCCTCGGACTTAAGCTCCTACAATGAGCAGTTCTTC.

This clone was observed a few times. CDR3 loop: CASIPSMIGGEQFF. The CDR3 nucleotides are TGTGCCAGCATTCCCTCAATGATCGGCGGGGAGCAGTTCTTC. The chain is built from TRBV7-2 and TRBJ2-1; possibly TRBD2 for D (5 bases). CDR1 is SGHTA, CDR2 FQGNSA, per germline. The CDR3 runs to 14 residues. Trimming stripped 7 bases from V and 10 bases from J, with 20 bases between.

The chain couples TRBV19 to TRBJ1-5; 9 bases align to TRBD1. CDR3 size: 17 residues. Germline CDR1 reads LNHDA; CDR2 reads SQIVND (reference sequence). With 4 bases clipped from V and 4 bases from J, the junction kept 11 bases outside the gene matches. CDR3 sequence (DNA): TGTGCCAGTAGTAGTAAGTTTTCGACAGGGGGTAATCAGCCCCAGCATTTT. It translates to CASSSKFSTGGNQPQHF.

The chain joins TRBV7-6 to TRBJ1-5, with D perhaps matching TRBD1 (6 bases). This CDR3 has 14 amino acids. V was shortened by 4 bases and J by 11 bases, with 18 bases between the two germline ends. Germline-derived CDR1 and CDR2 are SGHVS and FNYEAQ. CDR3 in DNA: TGTGCCAGCAGCTCGGGGGGGGGCGAGGTGTCCCAGCATTTT. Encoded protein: CASSSGGGEVSQHF.